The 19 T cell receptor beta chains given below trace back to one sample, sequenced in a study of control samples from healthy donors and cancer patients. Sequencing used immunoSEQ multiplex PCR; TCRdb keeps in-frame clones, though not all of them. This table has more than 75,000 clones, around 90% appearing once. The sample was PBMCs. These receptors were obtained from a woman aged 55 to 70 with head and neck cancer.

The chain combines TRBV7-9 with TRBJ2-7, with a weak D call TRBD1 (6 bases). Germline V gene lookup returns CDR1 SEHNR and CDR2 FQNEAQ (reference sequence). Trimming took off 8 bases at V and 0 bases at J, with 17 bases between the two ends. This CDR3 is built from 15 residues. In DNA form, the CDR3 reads TGTGCCAGCGTTTTTGGATTACAGGGCTCCTACGAGCAGTACTTC. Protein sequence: CASVFGLQGSYEQYF.

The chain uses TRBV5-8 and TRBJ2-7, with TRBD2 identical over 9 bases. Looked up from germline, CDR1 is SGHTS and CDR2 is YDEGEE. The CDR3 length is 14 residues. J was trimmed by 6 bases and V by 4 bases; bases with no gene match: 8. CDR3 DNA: TGTGCCAGCAGCGGGGGACTAGCCAGGCGCGAGCAGTACTTC. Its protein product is CASSGGLARREQYF.

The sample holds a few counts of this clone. The CDR3 reads CASSSTGGIGEQFF. The CDR3 DNA reads TGTGCCAGCAGTTCGACAGGGGGTATCGGTGAGCAGTTCTTC. The J gene is TRBJ2-1, the V gene TRBV6-6; 9 bases are a match to TRBD1. This CDR3 region has 14 residues. CDR1 is MNHNY and CDR2 is SVGAGI in the germline V gene (reference sequence). J lost 9 bases, V lost 4 bases, and 7 bases had no gene match.

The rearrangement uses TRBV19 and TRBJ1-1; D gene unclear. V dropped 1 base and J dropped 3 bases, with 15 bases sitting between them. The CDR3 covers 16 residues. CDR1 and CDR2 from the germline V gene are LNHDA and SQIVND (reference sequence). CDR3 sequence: CASSIAGLVVDTEAFF. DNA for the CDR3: TGTGCCAGTAGTATAGCCGGGCTGGTGGTGGACACTGAAGCTTTCTTT.

DNA for the CDR3: TGTGCCTGGAGTGGGGTCCCGAACACCGGGGAGCTGTTTTTT. Its protein is CAWSGVPNTGELFF. This sequence joins TRBV30 and TRBJ2-2, with D hard to call. Germline assignment: CDR1 GTSNPN and CDR2 SVGIG (reference sequence). V lost 1 base, J lost 0 bases, and 6 bases lay in between. This CDR3 comprises 14 residues.

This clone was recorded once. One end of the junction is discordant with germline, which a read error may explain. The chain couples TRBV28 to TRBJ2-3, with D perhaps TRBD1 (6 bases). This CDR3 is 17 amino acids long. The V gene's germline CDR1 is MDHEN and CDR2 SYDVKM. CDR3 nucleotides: TGTGCCAGCAGATTATTATCTTGGGGGCTTAGCACAGATACGCAGTATTTT. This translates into CASRLLSWGLSTDTQYF.

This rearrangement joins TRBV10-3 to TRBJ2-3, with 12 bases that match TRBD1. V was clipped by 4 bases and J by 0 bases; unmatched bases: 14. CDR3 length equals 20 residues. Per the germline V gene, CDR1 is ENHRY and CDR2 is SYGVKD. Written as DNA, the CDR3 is TGTGCCATCAGTGGGCCGGGACAGGGGGCGGCGGGAGATAGCACAGATACGCAGTATTTT. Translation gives CAISGPGQGAAGDSTDTQYF.

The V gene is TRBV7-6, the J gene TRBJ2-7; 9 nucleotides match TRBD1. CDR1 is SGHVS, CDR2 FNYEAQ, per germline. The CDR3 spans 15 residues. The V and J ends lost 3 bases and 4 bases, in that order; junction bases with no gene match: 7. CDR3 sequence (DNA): TGTGCCAGCAGCTTTAGCTCGGGACAGGGTTACGAGCAGTACTTC. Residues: CASSFSSGQGYEQYF. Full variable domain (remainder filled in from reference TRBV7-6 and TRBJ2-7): GAGVSQSPRYKVTKRGQDVALRCDPISGHVSLYWYRQALGQGPEFLTYFNYEAQQDKSGLPNDRFSAERPEGSISTLTIQRTEQRDSAMYRCASSFSSGQGYEQYFGPGTRLTVT.

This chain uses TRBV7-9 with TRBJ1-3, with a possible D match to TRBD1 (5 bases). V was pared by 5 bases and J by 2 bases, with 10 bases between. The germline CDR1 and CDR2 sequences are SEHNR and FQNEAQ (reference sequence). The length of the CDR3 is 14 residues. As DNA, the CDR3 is TGTGCCAGCAGCCAGACCAGGGCTGGAAACACCATATATTTT. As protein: CASSQTRAGNTIYF.

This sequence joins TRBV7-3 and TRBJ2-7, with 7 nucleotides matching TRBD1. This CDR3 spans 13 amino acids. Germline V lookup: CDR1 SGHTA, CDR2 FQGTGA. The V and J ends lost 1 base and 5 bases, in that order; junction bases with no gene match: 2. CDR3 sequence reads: CASSLNDRDEQYF. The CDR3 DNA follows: TGTGCCAGCAGCTTAAACGACAGGGACGAGCAGTACTTC.

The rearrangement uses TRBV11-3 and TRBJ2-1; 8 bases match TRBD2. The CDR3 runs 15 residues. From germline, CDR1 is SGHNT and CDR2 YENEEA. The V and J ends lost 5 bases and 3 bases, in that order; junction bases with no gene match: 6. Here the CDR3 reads CASSANGRDYNEQFF. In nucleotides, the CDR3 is TGTGCCAGCAGCGCCAACGGGAGGGACTACAATGAGCAGTTCTTC.

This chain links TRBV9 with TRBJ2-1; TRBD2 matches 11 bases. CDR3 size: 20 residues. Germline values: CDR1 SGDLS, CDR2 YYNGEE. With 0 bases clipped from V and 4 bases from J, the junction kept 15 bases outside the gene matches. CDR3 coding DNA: TGTGCCAGCAGCGTAGGGGGCAGACTAGCGGGAATCTCCTCTTACAATGAGCAGTTCTTC. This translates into CASSVGGRLAGISSYNEQFF.

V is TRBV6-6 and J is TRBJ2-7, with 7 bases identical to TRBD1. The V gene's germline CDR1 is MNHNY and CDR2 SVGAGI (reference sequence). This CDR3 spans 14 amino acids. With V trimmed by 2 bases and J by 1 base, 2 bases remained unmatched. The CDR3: CASSYLGQSYEQYF. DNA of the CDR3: TGTGCCAGCAGTTACCTGGGACAGTCCTACGAGCAGTACTTC.

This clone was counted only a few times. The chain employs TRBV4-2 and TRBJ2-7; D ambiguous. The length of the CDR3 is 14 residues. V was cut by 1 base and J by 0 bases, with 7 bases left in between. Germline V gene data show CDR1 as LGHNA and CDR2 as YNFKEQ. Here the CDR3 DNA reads TGTGCCAGCAGCCAAGCGCACAACTCCTACGAGCAGTACTTC. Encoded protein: CASSQAHNSYEQYF.

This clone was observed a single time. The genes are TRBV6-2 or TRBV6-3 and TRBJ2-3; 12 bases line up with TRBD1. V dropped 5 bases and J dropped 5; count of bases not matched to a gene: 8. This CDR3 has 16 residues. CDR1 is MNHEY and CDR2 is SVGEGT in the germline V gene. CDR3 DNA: TGTGCCAGCAGTGCCGGGACAGGGGGCTTTAGAGATACGCAGTATTTT. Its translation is CASSAGTGGFRDTQYF.

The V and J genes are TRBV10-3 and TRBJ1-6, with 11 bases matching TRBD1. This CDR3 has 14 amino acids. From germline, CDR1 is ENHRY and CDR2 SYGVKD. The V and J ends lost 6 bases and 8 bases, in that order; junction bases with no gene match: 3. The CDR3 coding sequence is TGTGCCATCAGCCCGGGACAGGGGGATTCACCCCTCCACTTT. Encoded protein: CAISPGQGDSPLHF.

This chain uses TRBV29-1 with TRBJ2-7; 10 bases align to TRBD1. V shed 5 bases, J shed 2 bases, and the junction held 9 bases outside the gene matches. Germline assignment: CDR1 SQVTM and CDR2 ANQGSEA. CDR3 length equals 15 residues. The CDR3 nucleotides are TGCAGCGTTATCCGGACAGGGGGTTCCGCCTACGAGCAGTACTTC. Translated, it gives CSVIRTGGSAYEQYF.

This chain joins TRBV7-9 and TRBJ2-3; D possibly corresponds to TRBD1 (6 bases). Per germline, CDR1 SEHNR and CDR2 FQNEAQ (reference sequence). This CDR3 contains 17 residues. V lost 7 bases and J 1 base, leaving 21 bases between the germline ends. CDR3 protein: CASTASLGQVGTDTQYF. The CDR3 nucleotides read TGTGCCAGCACTGCTTCACTGGGACAAGTGGGCACAGATACGCAGTATTTT.

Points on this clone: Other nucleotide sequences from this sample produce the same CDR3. CDR3 region: CASSPTGDGQPQHF. The CDR3 DNA reads as TGTGCCAGTAGTCCGACAGGGGACGGTCAGCCCCAGCATTTT. The chain recombines TRBV19 with TRBJ1-5; 8 nucleotides align to TRBD1. Trimming at V came to 5 bases and at J to 6 bases, leaving 6 bases not matched to a gene. This CDR3 comprises 14 residues. Germline CDR1 is LNHDA and CDR2 is SQIVND (reference sequence). Combining the CDR3 with reference TRBV19 and TRBJ1-5 gives the whole variable domain DGGITQSPKYLFRKEGQNVTLSCEQNLNHDAMYWYRQDPGQGLRLIYYSQIVNDFQKGDIAEGYSVSREKKESFPLTVTSAQKNPTAFYLCASSPTGDGQPQHFGDGTRLSIL.